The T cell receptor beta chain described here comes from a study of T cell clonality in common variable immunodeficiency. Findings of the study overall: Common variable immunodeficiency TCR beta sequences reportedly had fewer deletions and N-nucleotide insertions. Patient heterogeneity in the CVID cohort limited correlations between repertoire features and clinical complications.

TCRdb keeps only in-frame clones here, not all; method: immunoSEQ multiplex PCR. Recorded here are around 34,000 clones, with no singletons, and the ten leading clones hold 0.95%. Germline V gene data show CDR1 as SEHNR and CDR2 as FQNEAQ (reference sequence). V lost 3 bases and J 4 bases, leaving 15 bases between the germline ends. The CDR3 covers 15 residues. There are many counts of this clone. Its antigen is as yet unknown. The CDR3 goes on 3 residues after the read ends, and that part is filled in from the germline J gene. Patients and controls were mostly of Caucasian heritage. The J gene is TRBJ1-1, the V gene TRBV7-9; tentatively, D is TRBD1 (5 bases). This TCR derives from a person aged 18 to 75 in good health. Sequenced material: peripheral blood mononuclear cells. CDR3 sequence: CASSFFRGVGTEAFF. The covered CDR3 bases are TGTGCCAGCAGCTTTTTTAGGGGTGTTGGCACTGAA.